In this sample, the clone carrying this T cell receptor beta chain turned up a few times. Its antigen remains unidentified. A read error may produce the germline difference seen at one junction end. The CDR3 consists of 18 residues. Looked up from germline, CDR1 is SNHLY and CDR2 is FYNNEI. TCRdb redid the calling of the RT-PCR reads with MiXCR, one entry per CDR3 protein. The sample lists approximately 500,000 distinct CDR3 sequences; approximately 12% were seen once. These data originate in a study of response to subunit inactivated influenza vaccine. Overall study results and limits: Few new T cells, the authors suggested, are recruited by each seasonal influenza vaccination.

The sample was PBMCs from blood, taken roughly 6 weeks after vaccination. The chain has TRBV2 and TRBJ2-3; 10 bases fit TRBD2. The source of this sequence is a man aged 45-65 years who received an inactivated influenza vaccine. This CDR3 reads CACSFQLAGEKITDTQYF. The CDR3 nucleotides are TGTGCCTGCAGTTTCCAGCTAGCGGGGGAAAAAATCACAGATACGCAGTATTTT.